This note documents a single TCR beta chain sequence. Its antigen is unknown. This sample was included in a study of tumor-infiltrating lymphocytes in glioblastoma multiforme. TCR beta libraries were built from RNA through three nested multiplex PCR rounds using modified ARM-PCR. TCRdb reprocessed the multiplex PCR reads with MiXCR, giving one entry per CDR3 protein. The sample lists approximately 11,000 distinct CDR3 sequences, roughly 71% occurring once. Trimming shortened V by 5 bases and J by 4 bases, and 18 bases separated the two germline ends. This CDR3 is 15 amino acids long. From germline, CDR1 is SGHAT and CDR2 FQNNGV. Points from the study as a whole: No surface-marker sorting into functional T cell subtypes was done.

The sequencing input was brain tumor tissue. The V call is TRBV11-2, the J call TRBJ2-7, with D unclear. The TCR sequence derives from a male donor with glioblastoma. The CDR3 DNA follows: TGTGCCAGCAGCCAGCTACTGGGTAACTCGTACGAGCAGTACTTC. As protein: CASSQLLGNSYEQYF.